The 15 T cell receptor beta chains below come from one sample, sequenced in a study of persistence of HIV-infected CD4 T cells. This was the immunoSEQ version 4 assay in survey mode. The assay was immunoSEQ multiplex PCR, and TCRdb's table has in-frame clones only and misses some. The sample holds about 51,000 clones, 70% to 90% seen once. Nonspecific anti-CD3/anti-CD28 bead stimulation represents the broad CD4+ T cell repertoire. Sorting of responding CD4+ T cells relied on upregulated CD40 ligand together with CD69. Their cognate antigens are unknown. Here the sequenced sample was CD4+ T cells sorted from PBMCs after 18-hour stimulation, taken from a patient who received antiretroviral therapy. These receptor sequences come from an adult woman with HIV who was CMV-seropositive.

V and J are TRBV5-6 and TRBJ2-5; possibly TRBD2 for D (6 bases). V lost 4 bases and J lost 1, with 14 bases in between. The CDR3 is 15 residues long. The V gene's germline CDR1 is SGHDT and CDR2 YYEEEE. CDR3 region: CASSESRRAQETQYF. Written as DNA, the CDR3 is TGTGCCAGCAGCGAATCAAGGAGGGCCCAAGAGACCCAGTACTTC.

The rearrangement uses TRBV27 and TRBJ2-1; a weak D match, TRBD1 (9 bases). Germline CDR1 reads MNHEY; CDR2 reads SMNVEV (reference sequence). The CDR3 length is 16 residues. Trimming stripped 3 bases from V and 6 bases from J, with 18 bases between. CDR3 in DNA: TGTGCCAGCAGTTTGGGTAGCGGGACAGGGCGCAATGAGCAGTTCTTC. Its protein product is CASSLGSGTGRNEQFF.

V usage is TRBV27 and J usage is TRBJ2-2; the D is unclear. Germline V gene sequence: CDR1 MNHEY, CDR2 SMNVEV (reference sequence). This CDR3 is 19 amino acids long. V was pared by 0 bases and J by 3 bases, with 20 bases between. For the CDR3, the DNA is TGTGCCAGCAGTTTATCGGCTTGGACCCCCTTAGGTGACACCGGGGAGCTGTTTTTT. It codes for CASSLSAWTPLGDTGELFF.

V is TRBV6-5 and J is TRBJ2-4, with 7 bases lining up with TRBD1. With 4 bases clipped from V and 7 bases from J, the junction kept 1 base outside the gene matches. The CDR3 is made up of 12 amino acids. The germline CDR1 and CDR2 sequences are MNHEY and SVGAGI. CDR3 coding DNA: TGTGCCAGCAGTTCGGGACAGAACATTCAGTACTTC. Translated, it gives CASSSGQNIQYF.

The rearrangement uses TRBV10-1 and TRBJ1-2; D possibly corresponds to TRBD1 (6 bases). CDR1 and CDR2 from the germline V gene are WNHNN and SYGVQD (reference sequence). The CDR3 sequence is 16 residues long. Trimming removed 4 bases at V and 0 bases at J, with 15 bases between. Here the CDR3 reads CASSAAGESTNYGYTF. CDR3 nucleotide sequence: TGCGCCAGCAGTGCGGCAGGGGAGTCAACTAACTATGGCTACACCTTC.

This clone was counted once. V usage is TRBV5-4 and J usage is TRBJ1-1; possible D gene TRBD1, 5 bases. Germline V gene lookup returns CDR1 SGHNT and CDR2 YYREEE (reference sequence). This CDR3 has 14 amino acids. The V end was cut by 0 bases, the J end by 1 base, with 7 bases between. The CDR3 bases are TGTGCCAGCAGCTTGGAGGGACCGAACACTGAAGCTTTCTTT. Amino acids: CASSLEGPNTEAFF.

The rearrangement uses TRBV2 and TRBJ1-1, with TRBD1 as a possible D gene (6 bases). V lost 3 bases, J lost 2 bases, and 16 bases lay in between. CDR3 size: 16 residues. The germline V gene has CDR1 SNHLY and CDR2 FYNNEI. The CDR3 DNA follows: TGTGCCAGCAGTGACCCGTGGGTGGGGACAAACACTGAAGCTTTCTTT. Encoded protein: CASSDPWVGTNTEAFF.

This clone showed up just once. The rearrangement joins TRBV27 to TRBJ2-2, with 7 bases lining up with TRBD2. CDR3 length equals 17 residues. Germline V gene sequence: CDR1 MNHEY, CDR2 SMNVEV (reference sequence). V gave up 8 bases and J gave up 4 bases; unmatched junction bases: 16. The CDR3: CASPTLGGLASTGELFF. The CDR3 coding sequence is TGTGCCAGCCCCACCCTGGGAGGGCTAGCTAGCACCGGGGAGCTGTTTTTT.

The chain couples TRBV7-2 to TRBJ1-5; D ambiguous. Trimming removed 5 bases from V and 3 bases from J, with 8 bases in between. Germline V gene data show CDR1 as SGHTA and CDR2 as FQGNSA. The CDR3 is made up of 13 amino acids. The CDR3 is CASSAGPNQPQHF. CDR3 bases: TGTGCCAGCAGCGCCGGGCCCAATCAGCCCCAGCATTTT.

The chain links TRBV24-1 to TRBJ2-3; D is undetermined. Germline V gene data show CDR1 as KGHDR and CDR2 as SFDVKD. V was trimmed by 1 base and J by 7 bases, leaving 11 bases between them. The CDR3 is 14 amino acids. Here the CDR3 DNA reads TGTGCCACCAGTGATTTATACGGTGGCCATACGCAGTATTTT. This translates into CATSDLYGGHTQYF.

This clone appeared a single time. Here the CDR3 reads CAISRSAGDTDTQYF. CDR3 in DNA: TGTGCCATCTCAAGGTCAGCGGGGGACACAGATACGCAGTATTTT. The rearrangement uses TRBV10-3 and TRBJ2-3; 8 bases fit TRBD2. The CDR3 runs to 15 residues. Per the germline V gene, CDR1 is ENHRY and CDR2 is SYGVKD. J gave up 2 bases and V 8 bases, and 9 bases lay outside the gene matches.

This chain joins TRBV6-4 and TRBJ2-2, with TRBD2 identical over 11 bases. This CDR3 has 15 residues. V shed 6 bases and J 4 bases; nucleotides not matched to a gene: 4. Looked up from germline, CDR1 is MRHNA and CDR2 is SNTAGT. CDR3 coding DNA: TGTGCCAGCAGACTAGCGGGAGAGGTCACCGGGGAGCTGTTTTTT. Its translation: CASRLAGEVTGELFF.

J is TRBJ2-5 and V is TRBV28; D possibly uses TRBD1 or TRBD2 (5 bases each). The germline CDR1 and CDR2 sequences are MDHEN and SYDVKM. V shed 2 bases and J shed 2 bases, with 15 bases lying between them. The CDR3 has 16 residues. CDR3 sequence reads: CASSLGTMGGQETQYF. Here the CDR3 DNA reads TGTGCCAGCAGTTTAGGGACGATGGGTGGGCAAGAGACCCAGTACTTC.

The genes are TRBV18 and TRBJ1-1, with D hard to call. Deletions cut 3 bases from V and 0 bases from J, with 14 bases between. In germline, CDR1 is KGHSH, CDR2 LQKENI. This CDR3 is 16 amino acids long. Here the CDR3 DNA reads TGTGCCAGCTCACCGTTCGGGTCCGCCATGAACACTGAAGCTTTCTTT. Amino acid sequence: CASSPFGSAMNTEAFF.

CDR3 bases: TGTGCCAGCAGAGTTGAGGGATTGTTGAACACTGAAGCTTTCTTT. Translated: CASRVEGLLNTEAFF. This chain uses TRBV2 with TRBJ1-1; D not resolved. In germline, CDR1 is SNHLY, CDR2 FYNNEI. The V gene lost 6 bases and the J gene lost 0 bases, with 14 bases spanning the gap. The CDR3 contains 15 residues.